A selection of T cell receptor beta chains follows, all from one sample in a study of cytomegalovirus exposure and HLA in healthy donors. Clones were sequenced by immunoSEQ multiplex PCR, and TCRdb holds only the in-frame ones, with some missing. This sample carries about 140,000 clones, around 77% of them seen once, and the ten largest clones take more than 0.95%. Sequences were obtained from PBMCs. These receptors were obtained from a man aged 18 to 29 in good health and CMV-seronegative. CDR3s include the opening cysteine and the closing phenylalanine or tryptophan. Fields, in order: V gene, clone size, D gene, J gene, CDR3 protein, CDR3 DNA. D genes are given only for firm matches. The size entry is marked missing in some rows and otherwise reads once, few, many or a size class.

TRBV5-1	.	.	TRBJ2-1	CASSPLQGGYNEQFF	TGCGCCAGCAGCCCCCTCCAGGGGGGCTACAATGAGCAGTTCTTC
TRBV9	.	.	TRBJ1-4	CASSVVGGGNEKLFF	TGTGCCAGCAGCGTAGTGGGCGGGGGAAATGAAAAACTGTTTTTT
TRBV7-9	.	.	TRBJ1-6	CASSKGGGREYNSPLHF	TGTGCCAGCAGCAAAGGTGGGGGCAGAGAATATAATTCACCCCTCCACTTT
TRBV2	.	.	TRBJ2-7	CASSEDRAYEQYF	TGTGCCAGCAGTGAAGACAGGGCCTACGAGCAGTACTTC
TRBV21-1	.	.	TRBJ1-5	CASSSFYRDRANQPQHF	TGTGCCAGCAGCAGCTTCTACCGGGACAGGGCCAATCAGCCCCAGCATTTT
TRBV4-3	few	.	TRBJ2-6	CASSTTDLSGANVLTF	TGCGCCAGCAGCACGACAGACCTCTCTGGGGCCAACGTCCTGACTTTC
TRBV11-1	.	TRBD2	TRBJ2-5	CASSGGGNPLQETQYF	TGTGCCAGCAGCGGCGGGGGGAATCCCCTCCAAGAGACCCAGTACTTC
TRBV5-8	.	TRBD1	TRBJ1-5	CASSLGMAGGQPQHF	TGTGCCAGCAGCTTGGGGATGGCAGGGGGACAGCCCCAGCATTTT
TRBV5-1	few	TRBD1	TRBJ2-1	CASSLTGDSYNEQFF	TGCGCCAGCAGCTTGACAGGGGACTCCTACAATGAGCAGTTCTTC
TRBV2	.	.	TRBJ2-2	CASRGQVNTGELFF	TGTGCCAGCCGGGGTCAAGTTAACACCGGGGAGCTGTTTTTT
TRBV5-4	once	.	TRBJ2-5	CASSLEVYAETQYF	TGTGCCAGCAGCTTGGAAGTGTACGCGGAGACCCAGTACTTC
TRBV27	many	.	TRBJ1-2	CASKTPGRGGYTF	TGTGCCAGCAAAACCCCAGGGAGGGGTGGCTACACCTTC
TRBV28	.	TRBD1	TRBJ2-5	CASSLYLTGKETQYF	TGTGCCAGCAGTTTATACCTGACAGGGAAAGAGACCCAGTACTTC
TRBV6-6	.	.	TRBJ1-2	CASSYEGGGYGYTF	TGTGCCAGCAGTTACGAAGGGGGTGGGTATGGCTACACCTTC
TRBV10-1	.	.	TRBJ2-7	CASPPTRETGYEQYF	TGCGCCAGCCCTCCAACCAGGGAAACGGGCTACGAGCAGTACTTC
TRBV11-2	.	TRBD1	TRBJ1-2	CASSPGMDRDHGYTF	TGTGCCAGCAGCCCTGGGATGGACAGGGACCATGGCTACACCTTC
TRBV2	.	TRBD1	TRBJ2-1	CAIDRVVRDNEQFF	TGTGCTATAGACAGGGTCGTGAGGGACAATGAGCAGTTCTTC
TRBV10-3	.	.	TRBJ1-2	CAIRIEGGDYGYTF	TGTGCCATCAGGATTGAAGGTGGAGACTATGGCTACACCTTC
TRBV6-5	.	TRBD1	TRBJ1-5	CASSSTGGAGNQPQHF	TGTGCCAGCAGTTCGACAGGGGGAGCGGGCAATCAGCCCCAGCATTTT
TRBV7-9	.	.	TRBJ2-7	CSSSFRGEQYF	TGTTCCAGCAGCTTTAGGGGCGAGCAGTACTTC
TRBV21-1	.	.	TRBJ1-3	CASSAPHCDSGNTIYF	TGTGCCAGCAGCGCACCCCACTGTGACTCTGGAAACACCATATATTTT
TRBV7-4	.	.	TRBJ2-2	CASSLRSGAPPTNTGELFF	TGTGCCAGCAGCTTAAGGTCAGGGGCGCCCCCCACGAACACCGGGGAGCTGTTTTTT
TRBV5-6	.	TRBD1	TRBJ2-5	CASSWADREWETQYF	TGTGCCAGCAGCTGGGCGGACAGGGAATGGGAGACCCAGTACTTC
TRBV5-3	.	TRBD1	TRBJ2-7	CARSPRRNTGGASYEQYF	TGTGCCAGAAGCCCCAGACGAAATACAGGGGGCGCGTCCTACGAGCAGTACTTC